This T cell receptor beta chain stems from a study of beta chain features in type 1 diabetes. Study-level results: All four CD4+ subsets from Type 1 diabetes patients carried moderately but significantly shorter TCRB CDR3s.

The sequenced template was cDNA made from the entire isolated RNA. Roughly 3.6 million reads per sample on average were obtained from naive, central memory and regulatory T cell samples. This table comes from immunoSEQ multiplex PCR, and its TCRdb copy is limited to in-frame clones, with some not included. Here the sample spans roughly 370,000 clones, roughly 13% being singletons. Note on this clone: Its antigen is not known.

The single heparinised draw taken from each donor contained roughly 100 mL of blood on average. The sample was naive CD4+ T cells from blood. This sequence originates from a man under 40 in good health.

CDR3 sequence (DNA): TGTGCCAGCAGCTTAAGGTCAGCTCCAGCATCCTACGAGCAGTACTTC. This gives the protein CASSLRSAPASYEQYF. The chain has TRBV11-2 and TRBJ2-7; D is unresolved. Per germline, CDR1 SGHAT and CDR2 FQNNGV. The ends were cut back, 2 bases at V and 1 base at J, with 15 bases in the middle. The CDR3 loop spans 16 amino acids.